This TCR beta chain originates from a study of T cell responses to AZD1222 COVID-19 vaccine. Study-level findings and limits: Vaccine-associated CD4 TCRs ranged over spike, dominating at 160-218 and 743-854. The study reported that nearly half of spike-specific TCRs target unmutated variant regions. The study identified only six AZD1222 recipients as seropositive at baseline. When two AZD1222 doses had been given, Spike-specific TCR breadth and depth rose.

The table lists this clone with a few counts. Its antigen is undetermined. TCRdb's copy holds only in-frame clones and misses some; the assay was immunoSEQ multiplex PCR. The sample yields 110,000 to 150,000 clones, around 91% seen once. Losses at the gene ends were 3 bases for V and 2 bases for J; bases not matched to a gene: 19. The CDR3 sequence is 20 residues long. Germline V lookup: CDR1 LNHDA, CDR2 SQIVND (reference sequence). The sample consisted of peripheral blood, taken on day 0 of AZD1222 vaccination. V gene TRBV19 combines with J gene TRBJ2-7, with 10 bases matching TRBD2. This receptor was identified in an adult in good health. In nucleotides, the CDR3 is TGTGCCAGTAGTATTGAATCCTTTGGTAGCGGGGGGCACCCACCCTACGAGCAGTACTTC. Translated: CASSIESFGSGGHPPYEQYF.